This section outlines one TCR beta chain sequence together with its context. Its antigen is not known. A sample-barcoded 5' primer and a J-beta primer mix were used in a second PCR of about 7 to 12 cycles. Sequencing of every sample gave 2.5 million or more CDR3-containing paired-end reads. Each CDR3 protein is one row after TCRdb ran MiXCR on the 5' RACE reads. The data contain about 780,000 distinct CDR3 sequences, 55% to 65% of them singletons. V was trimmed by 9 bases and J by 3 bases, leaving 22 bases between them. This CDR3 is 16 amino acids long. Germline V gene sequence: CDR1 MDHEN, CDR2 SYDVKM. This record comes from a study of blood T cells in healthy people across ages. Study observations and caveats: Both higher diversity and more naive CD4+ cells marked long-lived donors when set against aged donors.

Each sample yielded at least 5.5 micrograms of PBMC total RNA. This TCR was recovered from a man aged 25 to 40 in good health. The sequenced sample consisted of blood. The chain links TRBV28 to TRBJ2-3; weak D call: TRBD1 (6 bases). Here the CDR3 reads CASSIPLRGGTDTQYF. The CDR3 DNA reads TGTGCCAGTAGTATACCCCTCCGAGGGGGAACAGATACGCAGTATTTT. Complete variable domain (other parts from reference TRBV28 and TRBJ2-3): DVKVTQSSRYLVKRTGEKVFLECVQDMDHENMFWYRQDPGLGLRLIYFSYDVKMKEKGDIPEGYSVSREKKERFSLILESASTNQTSMYLCASSIPLRGGTDTQYFGPGTRLTVL.